This T cell receptor beta chain originates from a study of blood T cell repertoires in COVID-19. The V and J ends lost 4 bases and 0 bases respectively, with 10 bases between them. The CDR3 runs to 15 residues. From germline, CDR1 is LGHNA and CDR2 YSLEER. Data came from immunoSEQ multiplex PCR; TCRdb stores just in-frame clones and leaves some out. The sample lists under 150,000 clones, 90% occurring once. The V gene is TRBV4-3, the J gene TRBJ2-1; D is unresolved. This TCR derives from a human donor with active COVID-19. The donor label of this sample is uncertain. Sequencing input: peripheral blood. CDR3 protein: CASSLSASSYNEQFF. In DNA, the CDR3 is TGCGCCAGCAGCCTATCGGCTAGCTCCTACAATGAGCAGTTCTTC.